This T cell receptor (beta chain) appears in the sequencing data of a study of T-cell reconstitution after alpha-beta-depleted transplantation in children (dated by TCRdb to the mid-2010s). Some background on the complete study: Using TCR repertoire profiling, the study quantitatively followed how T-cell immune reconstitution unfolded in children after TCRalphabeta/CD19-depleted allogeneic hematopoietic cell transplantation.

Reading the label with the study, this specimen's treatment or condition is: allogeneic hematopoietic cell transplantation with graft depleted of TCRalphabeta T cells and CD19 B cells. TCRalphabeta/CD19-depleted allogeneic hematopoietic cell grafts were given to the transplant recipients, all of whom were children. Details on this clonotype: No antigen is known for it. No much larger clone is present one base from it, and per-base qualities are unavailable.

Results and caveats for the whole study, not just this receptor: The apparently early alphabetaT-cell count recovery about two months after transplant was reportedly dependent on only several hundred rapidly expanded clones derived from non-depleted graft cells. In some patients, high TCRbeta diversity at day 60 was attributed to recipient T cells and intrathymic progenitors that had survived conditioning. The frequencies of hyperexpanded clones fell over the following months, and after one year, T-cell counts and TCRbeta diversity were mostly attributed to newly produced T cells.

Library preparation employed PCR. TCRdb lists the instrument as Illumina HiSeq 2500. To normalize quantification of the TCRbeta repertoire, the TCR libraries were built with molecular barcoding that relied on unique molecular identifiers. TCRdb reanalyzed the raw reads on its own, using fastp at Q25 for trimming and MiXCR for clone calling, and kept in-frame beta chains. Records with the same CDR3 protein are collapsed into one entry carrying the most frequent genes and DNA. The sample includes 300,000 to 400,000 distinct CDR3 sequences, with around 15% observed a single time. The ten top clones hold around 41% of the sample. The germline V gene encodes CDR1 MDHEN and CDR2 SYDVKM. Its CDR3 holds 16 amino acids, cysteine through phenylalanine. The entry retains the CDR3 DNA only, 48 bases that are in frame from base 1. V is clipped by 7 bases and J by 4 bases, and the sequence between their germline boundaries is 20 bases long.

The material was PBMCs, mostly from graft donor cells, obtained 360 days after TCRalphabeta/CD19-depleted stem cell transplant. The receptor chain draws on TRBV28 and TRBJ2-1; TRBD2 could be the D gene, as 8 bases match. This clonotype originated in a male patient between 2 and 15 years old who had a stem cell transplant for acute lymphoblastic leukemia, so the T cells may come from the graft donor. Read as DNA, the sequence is TGTGCCAGCACTCCGGGAGGGGGCTTGGCTTACAATGAGCAGTTCTTC. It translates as CASTPGGGLAYNEQFF.